One sample yielded the 21 T cell receptor beta chains listed below, sequenced in a study of blood T cell repertoires in COVID-19 (dated by TCRdb to about 2020). Preparation of the library involved the immunoSEQ multiplex PCR assay. Entries here come from immuneACCESS through TCRdb and include only in-frame sequences with V and J called. Some clones fail to appear in such tables; in the studies checked, an unresolved V gene covers under half of the shortfall, and the cause of the remainder is unknown. In all, the sample holds about 95,000 clones, and under 90% of those were seen once. The top ten clonotypes cover approximately 5.4% of the sample. Sequencing used peripheral blood. These receptors originate from a man aged 55-75 years with COVID-19, enrolled during active disease.

The V call is TRBV7-2, the J call TRBJ2-7; 7 positions match TRBD2. Germline loops: CDR1 SGHTA, CDR2 FQGNSA. This CDR3 has 14 residues. J lost 4 bases, V lost 5 bases, and 8 bases had no gene match. DNA of the CDR3: TGTGCCAGCAGCGATCCGGGACTACTTTACGAGCAGTACTTC. It translates to CASSDPGLLYEQYF.

The rearrangement uses TRBV6-2 or TRBV6-3 and TRBJ2-1, with TRBD2 identical over 13 bases. V trimming: 0 bases; J trimming: 7 bases; junction bases outside the gene matches: 3. The CDR3 runs 16 residues. Germline V gene lookup returns CDR1 MNHEY and CDR2 SVGEGT. The CDR3 reads CASSYSGLAGSNEQFF. In DNA form, the CDR3 reads TGTGCCAGCAGTTACTCGGGACTAGCGGGGAGTAATGAGCAGTTCTTC.

This chain links TRBV5-4 with TRBJ2-7; TRBD2 agrees at 16 bases. CDR1 is SGHNT, CDR2 YYREEE, per germline (reference sequence). CDR3 size: 16 residues. Trimming cost V 4 bases and J 4 bases; bases outside gene matches: 5. CDR3 nucleotides: TGTGCCAGCAGCCAACCGGGACTAGCGGGAGGGTACGAGCAGTACTTC. Translation gives CASSQPGLAGGYEQYF.

The rearrangement uses TRBV4-1 and TRBJ1-3, with D possibly being TRBD1 (6 bases). This CDR3 has 17 residues. Germline CDR1 and CDR2: MGHRA and YSYEKL. V gave up 1 base and J gave up 0 bases, with 13 bases separating them. The CDR3 loop is CASSQGARGSSGNTIYF. Written as DNA, the CDR3 is TGCGCCAGCAGCCAAGGAGCCAGGGGTAGCTCTGGAAACACCATATATTTT.

This rearrangement joins TRBV15 to TRBJ2-1; 7 bases align to TRBD2. Looked up from germline, CDR1 is LNHNV and CDR2 is YYDKDF (reference sequence). Losses at the gene ends were 0 bases for V and 4 bases for J; bases not matched to a gene: 9. There are 17 residues in the CDR3. This chain's CDR3 is CATSRDLRTSAYNEQFF. CDR3 nucleotides: TGTGCCACCAGCAGAGATCTTAGAACTAGCGCGTACAATGAGCAGTTCTTC.

The rearrangement links TRBV10-3 to TRBJ2-1, with TRBD2 matching over 8 bases. This CDR3 has 17 amino acids. CDR1 ENHRY and CDR2 SYGVKD come from the germline V gene. V dropped 2 bases and J dropped 6; count of bases not matched to a gene: 12. CDR3 sequence reads: CAISEARLASGRNEQFF. CDR3 nucleotides: TGTGCCATCAGTGAGGCTCGTTTGGCTAGCGGGCGCAATGAGCAGTTCTTC.

The CDR3 region is CASSTLGQGHEQFF. The CDR3 nucleotides are TGTGCCAGCAGTACTTTAGGACAGGGCCATGAGCAGTTCTTC. The chain recombines TRBV6-2 or TRBV6-3 with TRBJ2-1; 8 bases fit TRBD1. CDR3 size: 14 residues. CDR1 and CDR2 from the germline V gene are MNHEY and SVGEGT. J lost 8 bases, V lost 5 bases, and 8 bases had no gene match.

The CDR3 DNA reads as TGTGCCACCAGCAGAGATAGTCTGATAGACAGTCTCAATCAGCCCCAGCATTTT. The encoded protein is CATSRDSLIDSLNQPQHF. This sequence joins TRBV15 and TRBJ1-5; weak D call: TRBD1 (5 bases). Germline-derived CDR1 and CDR2 are LNHNV and YYDKDF (reference sequence). Trimming cost V 0 bases and J 3 bases, with 18 bases left between them. The CDR3 has 18 amino acids.

The chain joins TRBV10-1 to TRBJ2-3; TRBD2 agrees at 7 bases. The CDR3 sequence is 15 residues long. Germline CDR1 is WNHNN and CDR2 is SYGVQD (reference sequence). The J segment lost 1 base and the V segment lost 4 bases, leaving 5 bases of the junction unmatched. This chain's CDR3 is CASSGSSGRTDTQYF. CDR3 bases: TGCGCCAGCAGTGGAAGTAGCGGGCGCACAGATACGCAGTATTTT.

The chain links TRBV9 to TRBJ2-2; D possibly corresponds to TRBD2 (5 bases). The CDR3 runs to 13 residues. CDR1 is SGDLS and CDR2 is YYNGEE in the germline V gene. V lost 10 bases to trimming and J lost 4 bases, with 14 bases between them. The CDR3 DNA reads as TGTGCCTCGGGAAAGCAAACCACCGGGGAGCTGTTTTTT. Its protein is CASGKQTTGELFF. The entire variable domain, with the rest obtained from reference TRBV9 and TRBJ2-2, is as follows: DSGVTQTPKHLITATGQRVTLRCSPRSGDLSVYWYQQSLDQGLQFLIQYYNGEERAKGNILERFSAQQFPDLHSELNLSSLELGDSALYFCASGKQTTGELFFGEGSRLTVL.

The chain uses TRBV9 and TRBJ2-7, with TRBD2 matching over 13 bases. Looked up from germline, CDR1 is SGDLS and CDR2 is YYNGEE. Trimming cost V 4 bases and J 5 bases; bases outside gene matches: 6. The CDR3 is 15 amino acids. The CDR3 DNA follows: TGTGCCAGCAGCCCGGGACTAGCGGGATTGAACGAGCAGTACTTC. This encodes CASSPGLAGLNEQYF.

The chain joins TRBV19 to TRBJ1-2, with D unresolved. The CDR3 totals 15 residues. V was shortened by 5 bases and J by 5 bases, with 18 bases between the two germline ends. Germline-derived CDR1 and CDR2 are LNHDA and SQIVND (reference sequence). The CDR3 sequence is CASSLDGRAPYGYTF. The CDR3 coding sequence is TGTGCCAGTAGTTTGGACGGGAGGGCCCCTTATGGCTACACCTTC.

CDR3 DNA sequence: TGTGCCAGCAGTGAGGCCGTGCATGAATCTAGCAATCAGCCCCAGCATTTT. Protein sequence: CASSEAVHESSNQPQHF. The chain combines TRBV6-1 with TRBJ1-5; D gene uncertain. The V and J ends lost 3 bases and 0 bases respectively, with 15 bases between them. The CDR3 runs to 17 residues. Germline CDR1 is MNHNS and CDR2 is SASEGT.

The V and J genes are TRBV12-5 and TRBJ2-3; TRBD2 agrees at 12 bases. CDR1 is LGHNT, CDR2 FRNRAP, per germline. This CDR3 region has 18 residues. V lost 2 bases, J lost 0 bases, and 6 bases stayed unmatched. CDR3 in amino acids: CASGLSSGRARSTDTQYF. CDR3 DNA: TGTGCTAGTGGTTTGTCTAGCGGGAGGGCCCGGAGCACAGATACGCAGTATTTT. The complete variable domain, with remaining parts taken from reference TRBV12-5 and TRBJ2-3, reads DARVTQTPRHKVTEMGQEVTMRCQPILGHNTVFWYRQTMMQGLELLAYFRNRAPLDDSGMPKDRFSAEMPDATLATLKIQPSEPRDSAVYFCASGLSSGRARSTDTQYFGPGTRLTVL.

This chain connects TRBV5-1 to TRBJ2-2; 8 bases are shared with TRBD1. The V gene's germline CDR1 is SGHRS and CDR2 YFSETQ. The CDR3 extends over 15 amino acids. Trimming removed 0 bases from V and 6 bases from J; junction bases left unmatched: 4. The DNA for the CDR3 is TGCGCCAGCAGCTTGGAACAGGGGGTCGCCGGGGAGCTGTTTTTT. This codes for CASSLEQGVAGELFF.

This chain connects TRBV18 to TRBJ2-4; D is perhaps TRBD2 (6 bases). CDR1 and CDR2 from the germline V gene are KGHSH and LQKENI. This CDR3 contains 15 residues. The V end was cut by 2 bases, the J end by 6 bases, with 14 bases between. DNA for the CDR3: TGTGCCAGCTCACCAGGGGGGACCCCTGGAAACATTCAGTACTTC. Protein sequence: CASSPGGTPGNIQYF.

The chain is built from TRBV30 and TRBJ2-5; TRBD2 agrees at 8 bases. Losses at the gene ends were 3 bases for V and 4 bases for J; bases not matched to a gene: 7. CDR3 length equals 14 residues. Germline values: CDR1 GTSNPN, CDR2 SVGIG (reference sequence). The chain's CDR3 is CAWRVGLAGETQYF. The CDR3 DNA sequence: TGTGCCTGGAGGGTTGGGCTAGCGGGAGAGACCCAGTACTTC.

The V call is TRBV30, the J call TRBJ2-7, with TRBD2 matching 7 bases. Per the germline V gene, CDR1 is GTSNPN and CDR2 is SVGIG (reference sequence). The length of the CDR3 is 15 residues. V lost 1 base to trimming and J lost 3 bases; unmatched junction nucleotides: 9. The CDR3 coding sequence is TGTGCCTGGAGTGCATGGACTAGTCACGTCTACGAGCAGTACTTC. Protein: CAWSAWTSHVYEQYF.

The V gene is TRBV6-2 or TRBV6-3, the J gene TRBJ1-3, with unresolved D. Germline CDR1 reads MNHEY; CDR2 reads SVGEGT. Trimming removed 4 bases at V and 0 bases at J, with 7 bases between. This CDR3 is built from 14 residues. The CDR3 loop reads CASSLDASGNTIYF. The CDR3 region has the DNA TGTGCCAGCAGTTTAGATGCCTCTGGAAACACCATATATTTT.

J is TRBJ2-7 and V is TRBV2, with 7 bases lining up with TRBD1. CDR1 and CDR2 (germline): SNHLY, FYNNEI. The CDR3 has 15 residues. Unmatched junction bases numbered 7, after V lost 4 bases and J lost 1 base. This CDR3 is CASSGPRGYSYEQYF. CDR3 DNA sequence: TGTGCCAGCAGTGGTCCCAGGGGGTATTCCTACGAGCAGTACTTC.

A single count supports this clone. The V gene is TRBV6-5, the J gene TRBJ1-4, with D tentatively TRBD1 (6 bases). CDR1 is MNHEY, CDR2 SVGAGI, per germline. V gave up 0 bases and J gave up 7 bases, with 9 bases separating them. The CDR3 extends over 14 amino acids. CDR3 sequence (DNA): TGTGCCAGCAGTTACTCCCGACAGGTTGAAAAACTGTTTTTT. Translated: CASSYSRQVEKLFF.